This T cell receptor beta chain was identified during a study of cytomegalovirus exposure and HLA in healthy donors. Notes on this clone: Its specificity is unknown.

Study-wide findings and caveats: An analysis done earlier found most TCR beta V segments productive about 90% or about 30% of the time.

Primers: 60 Vbeta forward and 13 Jbeta reverse. The method was immunoSEQ multiplex PCR; TCRdb's version includes in-frame clones alone and lacks a portion of them. The sample yields about 82,000 clones, more than 65% seen once. The receptor was derived from a man aged 60 to 69 in good health and CMV-seronegative. Sample: PBMCs.

The CDR3 sequence is CASSYSRTSGEDTQYF. The CDR3 region has the DNA TGTGCCAGCAGTTACTCCAGGACTAGCGGGGAAGATACGCAGTATTTT. The chain uses TRBV6-5 and TRBJ2-3; 12 bases are a match to TRBD2. With 0 bases clipped from V and 5 bases from J, the junction kept 3 bases outside the gene matches. Germline CDR1 and CDR2: MNHEY and SVGAGI. This CDR3 comprises 16 residues.